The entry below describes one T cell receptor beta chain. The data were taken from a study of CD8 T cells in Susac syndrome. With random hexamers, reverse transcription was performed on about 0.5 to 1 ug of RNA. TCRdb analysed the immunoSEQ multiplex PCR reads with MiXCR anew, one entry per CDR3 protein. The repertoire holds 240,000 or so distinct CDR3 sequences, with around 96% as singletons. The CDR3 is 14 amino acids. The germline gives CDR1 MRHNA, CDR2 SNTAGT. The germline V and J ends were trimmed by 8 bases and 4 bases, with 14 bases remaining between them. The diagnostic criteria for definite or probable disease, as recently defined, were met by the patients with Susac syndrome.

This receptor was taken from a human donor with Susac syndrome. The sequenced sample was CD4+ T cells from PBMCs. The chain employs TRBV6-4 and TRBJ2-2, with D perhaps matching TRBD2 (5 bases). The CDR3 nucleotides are TGTGCCAGCCTAGTCGGGGTGGTCACCGGGGAGCTGTTTTTT. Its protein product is CASLVGVVTGELFF.